A single sample gave rise to the 32 T cell receptor beta chains below, sequenced in a study of T cells in Graves' hyperthyroidism and ophthalmopathy. RNA transcripts served as the template for amplifying TCR beta CDR3 regions. An initial round of RT-PCR targeting the TCR CDR3 relied on the HTBI primer set. TCRdb fed the multiplex PCR reads into MiXCR, producing one record per CDR3 protein. The repertoire consists of under 300,000 distinct CDR3 sequences, with roughly 20% occurring once and the leading ten covering roughly 60%. The sample comprised blood. Receptor source: a man under 40 with Graves' ophthalmopathy.

At least ten counts were recorded for this clonotype. The chain uses TRBV20-1 and TRBJ2-1; 7 bases align to TRBD1. V shed 1 base and J 4 bases; nucleotides not matched to a gene: 7. The V gene's germline CDR1 is DFQATT and CDR2 SNEGSKA (reference sequence). CDR3 size: 15 residues. As DNA, the CDR3 is TGCAGTGCTAGAGTCAGGGGGTCTCAATACAATGAGCAGTTCTTC. This encodes CSARVRGSQYNEQFF.

This clonotype was seen ten or more times. J is TRBJ2-7 and V is TRBV27, with 9 bases aligning to TRBD2. The germline gives CDR1 MNHEY, CDR2 SMNVEV (reference sequence). The CDR3 is made up of 13 amino acids. J lost 2 bases, V lost 6 bases, and 2 bases had no gene match. The CDR3 DNA reads as TGTGCCAGCAGGCTAGCGGGAACCTACGAGCAGTACTTC. Translating gives CASRLAGTYEQYF.

This clonotype was seen a handful of times. This chain uses TRBV3-1 with TRBJ2-2; 10 bases agree with TRBD2. The CDR3 sequence is 18 residues long. V was pared by 0 bases and J by 5 bases, with 9 bases of the junction left unmatched. Per germline, CDR1 LGHDT and CDR2 YNNKEL (reference sequence). The CDR3 coding sequence is TGTGCCAGCAGCCAAGAACCGGGACTAGCGAGGGGTACCGGGGAGCTGTTTTTT. Its translation is CASSQEPGLARGTGELFF.

This clonotype was detected many times. The chain uses TRBV11-2 and TRBJ2-1; no clear D gene. There are 12 residues in the CDR3. CDR1 is SGHAT, CDR2 FQNNGV, per germline. V was clipped by 3 bases and J by 8 bases, with 8 bases between them. The CDR3 sequence: CASSFLRYEQFF. CDR3 nucleotide sequence: TGTGCCAGCAGCTTCCTAAGGTATGAGCAGTTCTTC. Based on the CDR3 plus reference TRBV11-2 and TRBJ2-1, the full variable domain is EAGVAQSPRYKIIEKRQSVAFWCNPISGHATLYWYQQILGQGPKLLIQFQNNGVVDDSQLPKDRFSAERLKGVDSTLKIQPAKLEDSAVYLCASSFLRYEQFFGPGTRLTVL.

The V call is TRBV11-2, the J call TRBJ2-7; D gene unclear. V was clipped by 3 bases and J by 4 bases, with 7 bases between them. The length of the CDR3 is 12 residues. Per the germline V gene, CDR1 is SGHAT and CDR2 is FQNNGV. CDR3 region: CASSLTPYEQYF. For the CDR3, the DNA is TGTGCCAGCAGCTTGACCCCATACGAGCAGTACTTC.

The table lists this clonotype with a few counts. The rearrangement uses TRBV7-9 and TRBJ1-2; 12 positions match TRBD1. The CDR3 loop spans 15 amino acids. In germline, CDR1 is SEHNR, CDR2 FQNEAQ (reference sequence). V lost 2 bases, J lost 8 bases, and 6 bases stayed unmatched. This CDR3 is CASSLPPGTGGGYTF. The CDR3 coding sequence is TGTGCCAGCAGCTTACCACCCGGGACAGGGGGCGGCTACACCTTC.

This clonotype appeared a few times. The chain couples TRBV20-1 to TRBJ2-2; 9 bases agree with TRBD1. Germline CDR1 is DFQATT and CDR2 is SNEGSKA (reference sequence). The CDR3 has 15 residues. The J segment lost 6 bases and the V segment lost 0 bases, leaving 5 bases of the junction unmatched. The CDR3 DNA is TGCAGTGCTAGAGATGGGACAGGGTTATCCGGGGAGCTGTTTTTT. It is translated as CSARDGTGLSGELFF.

The V gene is TRBV20-1, the J gene TRBJ2-3, with TRBD1 as a possible D gene (5 bases). Trimming left V 6 bases short and J 2 bases short, with 21 bases between. This CDR3 contains 16 residues. Germline V gene sequence: CDR1 DFQATT, CDR2 SNEGSKA (reference sequence). CDR3 in DNA: TGCAGTGCAAAGCAGGGTAACCTAAGACACACAGATACGCAGTATTTT. It yields the protein CSAKQGNLRHTDTQYF.

The sample holds many counts of this clonotype. J is TRBJ2-3 and V is TRBV3-1; weak D call: TRBD2 (6 bases). Germline CDR1 and CDR2: LGHDT and YNNKEL (reference sequence). The CDR3 totals 13 residues. V dropped 8 bases and J dropped 2 bases, with 11 bases sitting between them. The CDR3 spells CASRTTYTDTQYF. CDR3 nucleotide sequence: TGTGCCAGCCGGACTACCTACACAGATACGCAGTATTTT.

The table lists this clonotype with a count of one. One junction end disagrees with the germline gene, perhaps due to a read error. V gene TRBV6-1 combines with J gene TRBJ2-3; possible D gene TRBD1, 7 bases. The CDR3 runs 14 residues. Germline loops: CDR1 MNHNS, CDR2 SASEGT. The CDR3 protein is CAGRGDSSTDTQYF. The CDR3 DNA reads TGTGCCGGCAGGGGGGACAGCAGCACAGATACGCAGTATTTT.

This clonotype occurred many times. The J gene is TRBJ1-3, the V gene TRBV3-1; tentative D call: TRBD1 (5 bases). The CDR3 totals 14 residues. Trimming took off 4 bases at V and 4 bases at J, with 11 bases between the two ends. From germline, CDR1 is LGHDT and CDR2 YNNKEL (reference sequence). The CDR3 here is CASSLGTWGNTIYF. In nucleotides, the CDR3 is TGTGCCAGCAGCCTCGGGACTTGGGGAAACACCATATATTTT. The complete variable domain, with remaining parts taken from reference TRBV3-1 and TRBJ1-3, reads DTAVSQTPKYLVTQMGNDKSIKCEQNLGHDTMYWYKQDSKKFLKIMFSYNNKELIINETVPNRFSPKSPDKAHLNLHINSLELGDSAVYFCASSLGTWGNTIYFGEGSWLTVV.

This clonotype was counted a few times. The chain uses TRBV28 and TRBJ1-1; D unclear. The length of the CDR3 is 14 residues. V gave up 3 bases and J gave up 3 bases, with 11 bases separating them. Germline loops: CDR1 MDHEN, CDR2 SYDVKM. The CDR3 spells CASSFGGVYTEAFF. The CDR3 DNA sequence: TGTGCCAGCAGTTTTGGCGGGGTTTACACTGAAGCTTTCTTT.

This clonotype has more than one count but fewer than ten. The chain joins TRBV28 to TRBJ2-3, with D perhaps assigned TRBD1 or TRBD2 (7 bases each). Per the germline V gene, CDR1 is MDHEN and CDR2 is SYDVKM. The CDR3 is 13 amino acids. Trimming stripped 5 bases from V and 4 bases from J, with 10 bases between. The CDR3 reads CASSSGTADTQYF. The CDR3 DNA reads TGTGCCAGCAGTAGCGGGACAGCAGATACGCAGTATTTT.

V and J are TRBV5-6 and TRBJ2-7, with TRBD2 matching over 7 bases. After removal of 5 bases from V and 7 bases from J, the junction contained 15 bases not matched to a gene. Per germline, CDR1 SGHDT and CDR2 YYEEEE. This CDR3 is built from 15 residues. The CDR3 sequence is CASSLGVGLPREQYF. CDR3 DNA: TGTGCCAGCAGTCTCGGAGTGGGACTACCCAGGGAGCAGTACTTC. The full variable domain, in which reference TRBV5-6 and TRBJ2-7 provide the parts outside the CDR3, is DAGVTQSPTHLIKTRGQQVTLRCSPKSGHDTVSWYQQALGQGPQFIFQYYEEEERQRGNFPDRFSGHQFPNYSSELNVNALLLGDSALYLCASSLGVGLPREQYFGPGTRLTVT.

The DNA for the CDR3 is TGTGCCAGCACCCTGGGACTAGCGGGAGACGAGCAGTACTTC. It translates to CASTLGLAGDEQYF. The gene calls are TRBV12-3 or TRBV12-4 and TRBJ2-7; 14 nucleotides line up with TRBD2. The CDR3 consists of 14 residues. V lost 7 bases, J lost 5 bases, and 4 bases stayed unmatched.

The rearrangement uses TRBV9 and TRBJ1-2, with D unresolved. Trimming removed 3 bases at V and 5 bases at J, with 5 bases between. Germline lookup yields CDR1 SGDLS and CDR2 YYNGEE. This CDR3 comprises 11 residues. This chain's CDR3 is CASSGQYGYTF. As DNA, the CDR3 is TGTGCCAGCAGCGGTCAATATGGCTACACCTTC.

Only a few counts were recorded for this clonotype. The gene calls are TRBV5-1 and TRBJ2-3; no clear D. Trimming cost V 5 bases and J 1 base, with 5 bases left between them. The CDR3 sequence is 12 residues long. CDR1 is SGHRS, CDR2 YFSETQ, per germline. The chain's CDR3 is CASSMGTDTQYF. CDR3 sequence (DNA): TGCGCCAGCAGTATGGGCACAGATACGCAGTATTTT.

This chain joins TRBV16 and TRBJ2-7; 7 nucleotides align to TRBD2. V lost 2 bases and J lost 2; bases outside the gene matches: 6. CDR3 length: 15 residues. Per germline, CDR1 KGHSY and CDR2 FQNENV. The CDR3 here is CASSQIGTKTYEQYF. The CDR3 region has the DNA TGTGCCAGCAGCCAAATCGGGACTAAGACCTACGAGCAGTACTTC.

J is TRBJ2-1 and V is TRBV20-1; 11 bases map to TRBD2. Losses at the gene ends were 3 bases for V and 1 base for J; bases not matched to a gene: 8. The CDR3 sequence is 17 residues long. In germline, CDR1 is DFQATT, CDR2 SNEGSKA (reference sequence). CDR3 DNA sequence: TGCAGTGCTAGCGGACTAGCGGGTTTCCTTTCCTACAATGAGCAGTTCTTC. Encoded protein: CSASGLAGFLSYNEQFF.

The chain is built from TRBV29-1 and TRBJ1-1; TRBD1 matches at 9 bases. V lost 5 bases to trimming and J lost 4 bases; unmatched junction nucleotides: 5. The CDR3 has 13 residues. CDR1 and CDR2 (germline): SQVTM, ANQGSEA. The CDR3 sequence: CSVQTGGGTEAFF. CDR3 sequence (DNA): TGCAGCGTTCAGACAGGGGGAGGCACTGAAGCTTTCTTT.

Ten or more counts support this clonotype. The rearrangement joins TRBV30 to TRBJ2-1; D gene uncertain. The CDR3 has 15 residues. V lost 0 bases and J lost 0, with 9 bases in between. Germline CDR1 is GTSNPN and CDR2 is SVGIG (reference sequence). In DNA form, the CDR3 reads TGTGCCTGGAGTGTACCCTGGAGCTCCTACAATGAGCAGTTCTTC. It translates to CAWSVPWSSYNEQFF.

This chain connects TRBV20-1 to TRBJ1-2; 9 bases line up with TRBD1. The ends lost 4 bases at V and 3 bases at J; junction bases unmatched: 9. Germline V gene sequence: CDR1 DFQATT, CDR2 SNEGSKA (reference sequence). This CDR3 region has 15 residues. The CDR3: CSATPPGQGDYGYTF. In DNA form, the CDR3 reads TGCAGTGCTACCCCCCCGGGACAGGGCGACTATGGCTACACCTTC.

This clonotype was detected a few times. This chain uses TRBV18 with TRBJ2-5; 8 nucleotides match TRBD1. V lost 4 bases and J lost 4; bases outside the gene matches: 5. CDR3 length equals 14 residues. Germline lookup yields CDR1 KGHSH and CDR2 LQKENI. CDR3 protein: CASSRTGFGETQYF. The CDR3 DNA sequence: TGTGCCAGCTCACGGACAGGGTTCGGAGAGACCCAGTACTTC.

A few counts support this clonotype. The V call is TRBV5-4, the J call TRBJ2-3, with 12 bases identical to TRBD2. CDR3 length: 16 residues. J lost 5 bases, V lost 4 bases, and 8 bases had no gene match. Germline loops: CDR1 SGHNT, CDR2 YYREEE (reference sequence). CDR3 nucleotides: TGTGCCAGCAGCGGGCTAGCGGGAGGGCCTATAGATACGCAGTATTTT. It is translated as CASSGLAGGPIDTQYF.

The chain combines TRBV2 with TRBJ2-7; D could derive from TRBD1 or TRBD2 (5 bases each). The V gene's germline CDR1 is SNHLY and CDR2 FYNNEI. The CDR3 totals 12 residues. Trimming took 6 bases from V and 6 from J, leaving 12 bases between them. The CDR3: CASRGLGPEQYF. The CDR3 DNA follows: TGTGCCAGCAGGGGTTTGGGACCCGAGCAGTACTTC.

This clonotype was seen repeatedly, ten times or more. This sequence joins TRBV2 and TRBJ2-7, with D perhaps matching TRBD1 (6 bases). The CDR3 covers 14 residues. Trimming cost V 7 bases and J 4 bases, with 17 bases left between them. Germline lookup yields CDR1 SNHLY and CDR2 FYNNEI. CDR3 in amino acids: CASTLGAVEYEQYF. The CDR3 nucleotides read TGTGCCAGCACCCTGGGGGCGGTTGAATACGAGCAGTACTTC.

This clonotype has ten or more counts. The rearrangement links TRBV7-2 to TRBJ2-2; maybe TRBD2 (6 bases). V was shortened by 3 bases and J by 7 bases, with 12 bases between the two germline ends. This CDR3 spans 14 amino acids. Germline CDR1 SGHTA, CDR2 FQGNSA. The CDR3, as DNA: TGTGCCAGCAGCTTGGAGGGTGGGGTCGGGGAGCTGTTTTTT. The encoded protein is CASSLEGGVGELFF.

On this clonotype itself: A read error is possible here, since a much larger clone lies one base away. The gene calls are TRBV20-1 and TRBJ1-2, with D possibly matching TRBD1 (5 bases). Per germline, CDR1 DFQATT and CDR2 SNEGSKA (reference sequence). This CDR3 comprises 13 residues. Trimming pared 4 bases from V and 2 bases from J, leaving 11 bases between. Here the CDR3 DNA reads TGCAGTGCTACCCGACAGAGAAACTATGGCTACACCTTC. Its protein is CSATRQRNYGYTF.

This chain connects TRBV10-3 to TRBJ2-3, with D tentatively TRBD2 (5 bases). The CDR3 has 13 residues. Looked up from germline, CDR1 is ENHRY and CDR2 is SYGVKD. Trimming pared 10 bases from V and 1 base from J, leaving 12 bases between. CDR3 residues: CATMGDGTDTQYF. CDR3 nucleotide sequence: TGTGCCACTATGGGAGACGGCACAGATACGCAGTATTTT.

This CDR3 is CASSFNPTSTDTQYF. The DNA for the CDR3 is TGTGCCAGCAGCTTTAACCCTACTAGCACAGATACGCAGTATTTT. The genes are TRBV14 and TRBJ2-3; no firm D call. V was clipped by 5 bases and J by 0 bases, with 12 bases between them. From germline, CDR1 is SGHDN and CDR2 FVKESK. CDR3 length equals 15 residues.

This clonotype was picked up many times. This chain connects TRBV28 to TRBJ1-1; possible D gene TRBD1, 5 bases. Germline-derived CDR1 and CDR2 are MDHEN and SYDVKM. The CDR3 contains 14 residues. The V and J ends lost 6 bases and 3 bases respectively, with 14 bases between them. As DNA, the CDR3 is TGTGCCAGCAGCATGGACACCGTATACACTGAAGCTTTCTTT. Translated, it gives CASSMDTVYTEAFF.

As to this clonotype: A read error may explain this, as a much larger clone is one base away. The genes are TRBV18 and TRBJ2-7, with D maybe TRBD2 (5 bases). Per germline, CDR1 KGHSH and CDR2 LQKENI. Deletions cut 6 bases from V and 6 bases from J, with 12 bases between. The CDR3 sequence is 12 residues long. The CDR3 sequence is CASSPDGVEQYF. The DNA for the CDR3 is TGTGCCAGCTCCCCCGACGGGGTCGAGCAGTACTTC.